This T cell receptor beta chain was retrieved from a study of blood T cell repertoires in COVID-19 (dated by TCRdb to the early 2020s). General notes on the study: Samples covering the acute and convalescent phases of COVID-19 were provided by collaborators in the United States, Italy and Spain. The samples were drawn from the first 160 participants of the ongoing ImmuneRACE study and from 1,254 subjects provided by 6 global collaborators. Nearly every sample came with metadata listing a de-identified subject ID, COVID-19 status, age in years and sex. The material from the prospective study consisted of cDNA or gDNA derived from T cells, B-cell-depleted T cells, or PBMCs. Where available, HLA class I and class II types were taken from metadata supplied by the sample provider and were not determined by assay-based typing. The repertoires were released in a freely available public database meant as a resource for research on the immune response to SARS-CoV-2. Deeply sampled blood TCRbeta repertoires from subjects exposed to, actively infected with, or recovered from COVID-19 were included in the dataset.

Each collaborating institution followed its own protocols to collect whole blood in K2EDTA tubes. For TCRbeta analysis, collaborators shipped samples as frozen whole blood, isolated PBMCs, or DNA extracted from either of those sample types. Broad study findings and their caveats: The amount of clinical and demographic metadata varied by source and participant and was provided uncurated.

TCRbeta CDR3 regions were amplified from genomic DNA using the immunoSEQ Assay, a bias-controlled multiplex PCR. Per the source publication's procedure: Nucleated cell counts per sample were estimated from amplification of reference gene primers within the assay. To quantify the absolute abundance of each unique TCRbeta CDR3 rearrangement, sequence reads were collapsed and filtered. Productive Simpson clonality was computed per sample as the square root of Simpson's diversity index over productive rearrangements. TCRdb limited this immuneACCESS table to in-frame rearrangements with V and J called. A share of clones is missing; checked studies link under half to unresolved V genes, and the rest is unexplained. D and trimming were read from the DNA, whereas the V and J calls and clone size are those reported in that table. The sample records 60,000 to 65,000 clones, 60% to 75% of which are singletons. Of the sample, 28% is held by the ten largest clones.

As regards this clone: Its antigen remains undetermined. Base qualities are not at hand, and no much larger clone is one base apart.

The material sequenced was peripheral blood. The source of this sequence is an elderly woman with acute or convalescent COVID-19.

The nucleotides read TGTGCCAGCACCCCGGCAGGGATGGGCGAGCAGTACTTC. It codes for CASTPAGMGEQYF. The rearranged segments are TRBV27 and TRBJ2-7; the D gene is possibly TRBD1, with 5 bases matching. The CDR1 and CDR2 encoded by the germline V gene (reference sequence) are MNHEY and SMNVEV. The CDR3 holds 13 amino acids from the cysteine to the phenylalanine. The CDR3 DNA has 39 bases and is translated from base 1. The trim is 7 bases for V and 6 bases for J, with a gap of 16 bases between the germline ends.